This T cell receptor beta chain stems from a study of blood T cell repertoires in COVID-19. For the study at large: COVID-19 samples from acute and convalescent phases originated in the United States, Italy and Spain. From T cells, B-cell-depleted T cells, or PBMCs came the material, which was cDNA or gDNA.

Original handling: Reference gene primer amplification gave estimated nucleated cell counts. Produced via immunoSEQ multiplex PCR; TCRdb's table is partial and in-frame only. That table gives V, J and clone size, and the DNA gave D and trimming. The data show some 130,000 clones, roughly 80% seen once. Germline CDR1 reads MNHEY; CDR2 reads SVGAGI. Trimming at V came to 4 bases and at J to 9 bases, leaving 8 bases not matched to a gene. The CDR3 runs to 14 residues. This clonotype was obtained from a woman aged 25-40 years who had recovered from COVID-19. The chain is built from TRBV6-5 and TRBJ1-5; 8 bases agree with TRBD1. Sequenced material: peripheral blood. The CDR3 sequence is CASSLGQGSWPQHF. In DNA form, the CDR3 reads TGTGCCAGCAGTTTAGGACAGGGTTCTTGGCCCCAGCATTTT.